The 9 T cell receptor beta chains listed next were all sequenced from one sample in a study of T cells after yellow fever vaccination. TCRdb analysed the 5' RACE reads with MiXCR anew, one entry per CDR3 protein. The sample lists hundreds of thousands of distinct CDR3 sequences, roughly 13% occurring once. The sample consisted of PBMCs, taken on the day of the yellow fever booster vaccination. All receptors come from a man aged 25-45 years who received the YFV17D yellow fever vaccine.

This clonotype was seen a few times. This chain uses TRBV29-1 with TRBJ2-6, with 7 bases fitting TRBD1. The CDR3 consists of 14 residues. V lost 5 bases and J lost 0; bases outside the gene matches: 1. Germline CDR1 and CDR2: SQVTM and ANQGSEA. This CDR3 is CSVTGASGANVLTF. The CDR3 DNA reads TGCAGCGTTACAGGGGCCTCTGGGGCCAACGTCCTGACTTTC.

Regarding this clonotype: Relative to the germline gene, one junction end is altered; a read error may explain this. The rearrangement links TRBV20-1 to TRBJ2-5, with unresolved D. The CDR3 runs 14 residues. Looked up from germline, CDR1 is DFQATT and CDR2 is SNEGSKA (reference sequence). CDR3 DNA sequence: TGCTGTGCTAGAGATCCGAGGTTCCAAGAGACCCAGTACTTC. Its translation is CCARDPRFQETQYF.

J is TRBJ2-7 and V is TRBV4-3; D might be TRBD1 (5 bases). V lost 0 bases and J lost 12, with 12 bases in between. CDR1 is LGHNA and CDR2 is YSLEER in the germline V gene. The CDR3 contains 12 residues. In DNA form, the CDR3 reads TGCGCCAGCAGCCAAGAGAAGGGGTGGCTGTACTTC. Translating gives CASSQEKGWLYF.

The rearrangement links TRBV2 to TRBJ2-1; the match to TRBD2 covers 7 bases. The V segment lost 1 base and the J segment 9 bases; nucleotides outside the gene matches: 9. This CDR3 spans 15 amino acids. CDR1 and CDR2 (germline): SNHLY, FYNNEI. CDR3 protein: CASSEGGLGLGEQFF. The CDR3 nucleotides are TGTGCCAGCAGTGAAGGAGGACTAGGTTTAGGTGAGCAGTTCTTC.

The sample holds a few counts of this clonotype. The chain joins TRBV20-1 to TRBJ1-5; no reliable D call. The CDR3 extends over 17 amino acids. CDR1 and CDR2 (germline): DFQATT, SNEGSKA (reference sequence). Trimming stripped 5 bases from V and 0 bases from J, with 20 bases between. CDR3 bases: TGCAGTGCTGTATCTTTTCAGTGGACGTATAGCAATCAGCCCCAGCATTTT. It codes for CSAVSFQWTYSNQPQHF.

V gene TRBV20-1 combines with J gene TRBJ1-2, with 8 nucleotides matching TRBD1. V lost 1 base and J lost 6; bases outside the gene matches: 7. The length of the CDR3 is 14 residues. In germline, CDR1 is DFQATT, CDR2 SNEGSKA (reference sequence). DNA of the CDR3: TGCAGTGCTAGAGGGACAGGGTCCGTCGATGGCTACACCTTC. This gives the protein CSARGTGSVDGYTF.

This clonotype was observed a few times. The chain links TRBV7-2 to TRBJ1-1, with 10 bases identical to TRBD1. This CDR3 region has 15 residues. J gave up 3 bases and V 4 bases, and 5 bases lay outside the gene matches. In germline, CDR1 is SGHTA, CDR2 FQGNSA. The CDR3 DNA reads as TGTGCCAGCAGCTACGGACAGGGGGGGGACACTGAAGCTTTCTTT. As protein: CASSYGQGGDTEAFF. The full variable domain, in which reference TRBV7-2 and TRBJ1-1 provide the parts outside the CDR3, is GAGVSQSPSNKVTEKGKDVELRCDPISGHTALYWYRQSLGQGLEFLIYFQGNSAPDKSGLPSDRFSAERTGGSVSTLTIQRTQQEDSAVYLCASSYGQGGDTEAFFGQGTRLTVV.

Points on this clonotype: The germline gene is not matched at one end of the junction; a read error may be the cause. The gene calls are TRBV20-1 and TRBJ2-5; the D gene could be TRBD1 or TRBD2 (5 bases each). The CDR3 has 12 amino acids. Germline lookup yields CDR1 DFQATT and CDR2 SNEGSKA (reference sequence). CDR3 in amino acids: CSAMGRQETRYF. The CDR3 DNA is TGCAGTGCTATGGGACGGCAAGAGACCCGGTACTTC.

This clonotype was picked up a small number of times. The rearrangement joins TRBV7-2 to TRBJ2-5; a possible D gene is TRBD1 (6 bases). V lost 5 bases and J lost 4, with 23 bases in between. The CDR3 extends over 17 amino acids. Per germline, CDR1 SGHTA and CDR2 FQGNSA. This CDR3 is CASSPGVGHALGETQYF. The CDR3 nucleotides read TGTGCCAGCAGCCCCGGGGTGGGACACGCTCTGGGAGAGACCCAGTACTTC. Using reference TRBV7-2 and TRBJ2-5 for the parts outside the CDR3, the full variable domain is GAGVSQSPSNKVTEKGKDVELRCDPISGHTALYWYRQSLGQGLEFLIYFQGNSAPDKSGLPSDRFSAERTGGSVSTLTIQRTQQEDSAVYLCASSPGVGHALGETQYFGPGTRLLVL.